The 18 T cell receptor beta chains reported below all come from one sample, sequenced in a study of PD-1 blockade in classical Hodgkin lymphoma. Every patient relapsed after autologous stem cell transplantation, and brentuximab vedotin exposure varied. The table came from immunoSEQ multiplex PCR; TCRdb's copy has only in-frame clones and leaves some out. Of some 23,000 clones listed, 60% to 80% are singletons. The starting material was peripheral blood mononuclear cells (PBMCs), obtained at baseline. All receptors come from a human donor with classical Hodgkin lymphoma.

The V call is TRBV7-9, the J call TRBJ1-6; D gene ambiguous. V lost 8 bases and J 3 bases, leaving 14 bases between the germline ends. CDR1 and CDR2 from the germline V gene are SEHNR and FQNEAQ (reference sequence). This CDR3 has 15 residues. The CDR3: CASHGGGRYNSPLHF. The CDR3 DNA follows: TGTGCCAGCCATGGTGGTGGCCGCTATAATTCACCCCTCCACTTT.

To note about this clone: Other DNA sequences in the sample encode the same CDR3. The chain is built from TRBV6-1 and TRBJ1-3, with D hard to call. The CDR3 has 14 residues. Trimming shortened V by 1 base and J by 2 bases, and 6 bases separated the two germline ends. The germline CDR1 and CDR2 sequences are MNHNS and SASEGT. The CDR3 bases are TGTGCCAGCAGTGAAGGGTCTACTGGAAACACCATATATTTT. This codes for CASSEGSTGNTIYF.

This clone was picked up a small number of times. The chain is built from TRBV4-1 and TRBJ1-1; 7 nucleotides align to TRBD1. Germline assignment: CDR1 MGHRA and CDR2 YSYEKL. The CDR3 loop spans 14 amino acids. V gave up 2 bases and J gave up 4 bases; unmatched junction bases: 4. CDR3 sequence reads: CASSQQQGFTEAFF. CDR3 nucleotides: TGCGCCAGCAGCCAACAACAGGGGTTCACTGAAGCTTTCTTT.

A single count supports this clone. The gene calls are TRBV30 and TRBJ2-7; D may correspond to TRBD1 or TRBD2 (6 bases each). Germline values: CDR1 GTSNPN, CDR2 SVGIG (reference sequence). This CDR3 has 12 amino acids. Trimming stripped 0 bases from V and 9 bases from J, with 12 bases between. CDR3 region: CAWSVGGSGQYF. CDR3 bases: TGTGCCTGGAGTGTAGGGGGGAGCGGGCAGTACTTC.

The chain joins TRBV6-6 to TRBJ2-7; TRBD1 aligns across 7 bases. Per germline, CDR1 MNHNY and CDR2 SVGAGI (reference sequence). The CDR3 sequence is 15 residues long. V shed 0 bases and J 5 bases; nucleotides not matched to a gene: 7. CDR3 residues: CASSYSDRAENEQYF. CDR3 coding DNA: TGTGCCAGCAGTTACTCTGACAGGGCCGAAAACGAGCAGTACTTC.

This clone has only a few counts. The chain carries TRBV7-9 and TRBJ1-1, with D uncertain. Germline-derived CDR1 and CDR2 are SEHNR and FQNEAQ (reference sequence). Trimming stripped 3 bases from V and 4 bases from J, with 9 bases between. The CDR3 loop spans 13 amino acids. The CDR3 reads CASSFDHSTEAFF. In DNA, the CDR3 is TGTGCCAGCAGCTTTGACCATAGCACTGAAGCTTTCTTT. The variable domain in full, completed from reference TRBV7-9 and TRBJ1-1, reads DTGVSQNPRHKITKRGQNVTFRCDPISEHNRLYWYRQTLGQGPEFLTYFQNEAQLEKSRLLSDRFSAERPKGSFSTLEIQRTEQGDSAMYLCASSFDHSTEAFFGQGTRLTVV.

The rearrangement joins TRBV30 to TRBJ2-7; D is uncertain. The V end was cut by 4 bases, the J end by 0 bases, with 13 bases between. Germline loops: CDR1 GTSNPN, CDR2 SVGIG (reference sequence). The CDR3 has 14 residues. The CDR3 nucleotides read TGTGCCTGGACCCCTACAGATTTCTCCTACGAGCAGTACTTC. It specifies CAWTPTDFSYEQYF.

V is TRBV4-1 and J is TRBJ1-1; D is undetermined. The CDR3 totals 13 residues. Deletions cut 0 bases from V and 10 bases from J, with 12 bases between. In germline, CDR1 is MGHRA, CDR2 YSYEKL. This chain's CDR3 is CASSQDSGVLAFF. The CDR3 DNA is TGCGCCAGCAGCCAAGATTCTGGGGTGTTAGCTTTCTTT.

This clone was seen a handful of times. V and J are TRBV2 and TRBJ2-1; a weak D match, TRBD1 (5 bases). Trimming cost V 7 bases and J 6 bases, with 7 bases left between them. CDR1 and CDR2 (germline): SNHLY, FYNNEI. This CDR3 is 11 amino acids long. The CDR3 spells CASIDSNEQFF. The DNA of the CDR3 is TGTGCCAGCATTGACAGCAATGAGCAGTTCTTC.

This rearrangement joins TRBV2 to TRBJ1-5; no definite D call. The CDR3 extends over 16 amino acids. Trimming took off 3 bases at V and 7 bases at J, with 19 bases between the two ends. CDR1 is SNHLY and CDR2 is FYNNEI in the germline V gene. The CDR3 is CASSDSQEFGRQPQHF. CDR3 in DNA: TGTGCCAGCAGTGATAGTCAGGAATTTGGACGGCAGCCCCAGCATTTT.

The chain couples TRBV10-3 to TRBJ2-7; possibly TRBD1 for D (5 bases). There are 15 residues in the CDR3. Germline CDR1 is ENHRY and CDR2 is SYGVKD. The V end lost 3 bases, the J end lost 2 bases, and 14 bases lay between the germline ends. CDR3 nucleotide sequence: TGTGCCATCAGTGAAGGACACGGTACTACCTACGAGCAGTACTTC. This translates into CAISEGHGTTYEQYF.

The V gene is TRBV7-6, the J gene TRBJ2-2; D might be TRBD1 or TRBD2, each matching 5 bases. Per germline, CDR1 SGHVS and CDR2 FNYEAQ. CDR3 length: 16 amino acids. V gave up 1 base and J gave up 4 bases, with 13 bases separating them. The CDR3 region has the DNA TGTGCCAGCAGCTTAGTACGGGCAGGGAGCACCGGGGAGCTGTTTTTT. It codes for CASSLVRAGSTGELFF. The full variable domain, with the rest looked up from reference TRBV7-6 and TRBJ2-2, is GAGVSQSPRYKVTKRGQDVALRCDPISGHVSLYWYRQALGQGPEFLTYFNYEAQQDKSGLPNDRFSAERPEGSISTLTIQRTEQRDSAMYRCASSLVRAGSTGELFFGEGSRLTVL.

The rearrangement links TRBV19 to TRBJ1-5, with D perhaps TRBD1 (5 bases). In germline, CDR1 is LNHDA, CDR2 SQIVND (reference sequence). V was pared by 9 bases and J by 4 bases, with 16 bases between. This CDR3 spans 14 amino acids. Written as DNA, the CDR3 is TGTGCCAGCAGACTTGGGGGGGGGAATCAGCCCCAGCATTTT. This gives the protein CASRLGGGNQPQHF.

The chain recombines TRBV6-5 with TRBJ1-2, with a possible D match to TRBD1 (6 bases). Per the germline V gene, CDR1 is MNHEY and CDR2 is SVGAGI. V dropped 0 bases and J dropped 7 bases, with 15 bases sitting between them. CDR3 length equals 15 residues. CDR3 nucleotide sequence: TGTGCCAGCAGTTACTCGAGTAGGGGGGATAGTGGCTACACCTTC. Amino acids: CASSYSSRGDSGYTF.

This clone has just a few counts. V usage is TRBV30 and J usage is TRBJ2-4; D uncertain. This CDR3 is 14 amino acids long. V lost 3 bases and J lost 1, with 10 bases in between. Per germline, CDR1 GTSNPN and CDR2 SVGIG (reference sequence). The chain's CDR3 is CAWSRTGAKNIQYF. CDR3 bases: TGTGCCTGGAGCCGGACCGGGGCCAAAAACATTCAGTACTTC. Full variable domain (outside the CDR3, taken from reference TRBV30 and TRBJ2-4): SQTIHQWPATLVQPVGSPLSLECTVEGTSNPNLYWYRQAAGRGLQLLFYSVGIGQISSEVPQNLSASRPQDRQFILSSKKLLLSDSGFYLCAWSRTGAKNIQYFGAGTRLSVL.

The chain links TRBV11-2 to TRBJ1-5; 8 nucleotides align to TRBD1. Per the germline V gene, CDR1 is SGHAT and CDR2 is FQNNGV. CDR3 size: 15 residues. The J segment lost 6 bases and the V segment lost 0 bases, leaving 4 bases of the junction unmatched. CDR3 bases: TGTGCCAGCAGCTTAGATGGACAGGGAGGTCAGCCCCAGCATTTT. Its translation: CASSLDGQGGQPQHF. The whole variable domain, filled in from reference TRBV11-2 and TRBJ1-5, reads EAGVAQSPRYKIIEKRQSVAFWCNPISGHATLYWYQQILGQGPKLLIQFQNNGVVDDSQLPKDRFSAERLKGVDSTLKIQPAKLEDSAVYLCASSLDGQGGQPQHFGDGTRLSIL.

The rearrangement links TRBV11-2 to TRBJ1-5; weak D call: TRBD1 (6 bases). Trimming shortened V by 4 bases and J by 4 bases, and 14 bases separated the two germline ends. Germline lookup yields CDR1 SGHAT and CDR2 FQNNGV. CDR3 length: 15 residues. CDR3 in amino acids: CASSWGGAGNQPQHF. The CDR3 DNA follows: TGTGCCAGCAGCTGGGGGGGCGCGGGAAATCAGCCCCAGCATTTT.

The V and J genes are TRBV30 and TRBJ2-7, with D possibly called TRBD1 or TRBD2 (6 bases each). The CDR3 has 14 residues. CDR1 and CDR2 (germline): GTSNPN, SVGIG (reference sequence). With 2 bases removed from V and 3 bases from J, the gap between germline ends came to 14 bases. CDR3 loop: CAWSQGWGGYEQYF. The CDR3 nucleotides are TGTGCCTGGAGTCAGGGGTGGGGAGGCTACGAGCAGTACTTC.